This TCR beta chain appears in the sequencing data of a study of shared clonotypes between healthy human individuals. V was clipped by 1 base and J by 1 base, with 10 bases between them. Germline CDR1 and CDR2: LNHNV and YYDKDF (reference sequence). There are 15 residues in the CDR3. Whole-study results and caveats: When naive CD4 clonotypes were compared across a handful of donors, about 4.9% were shared. Memory subsets generally showed lower estimated richness than naive subsets. Clonotypes shared by all four sorted-subset donors had higher generation probabilities than non-shared clonotypes.

A remark on this clone: What it binds is not known.

Generated by immunoSEQ multiplex PCR, the TCRdb table keeps only in-frame clones and is missing some. This table has about 2,500,000 clones, roughly nine tenths appearing once. Sequencing was done on a sample of naive CD4+ T cells sorted from blood. Subset described: CD45RA+ positively selected. The clonotype originates from a man between 18 and 35 years old in good health. The genes are TRBV15 and TRBJ1-1; D is uncertain. CDR3 loop: CATSRVTARNTEAFF. CDR3 bases: TGTGCCACCAGCAGAGTAACAGCCCGGAACACTGAAGCTTTCTTT.